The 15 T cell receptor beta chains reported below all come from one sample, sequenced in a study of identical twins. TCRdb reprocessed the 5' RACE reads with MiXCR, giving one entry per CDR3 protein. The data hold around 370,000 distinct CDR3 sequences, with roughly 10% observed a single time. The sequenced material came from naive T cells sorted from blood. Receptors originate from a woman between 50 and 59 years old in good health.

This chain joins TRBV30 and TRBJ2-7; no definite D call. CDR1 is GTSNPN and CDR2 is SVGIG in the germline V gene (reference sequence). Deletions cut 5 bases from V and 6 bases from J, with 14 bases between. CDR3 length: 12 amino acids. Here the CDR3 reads CAWSSSAVEQYF. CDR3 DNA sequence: TGTGCCTGGTCTTCTTCCGCTGTCGAGCAGTACTTC. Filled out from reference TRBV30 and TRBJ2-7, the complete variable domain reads SQTIHQWPATLVQPVGSPLSLECTVEGTSNPNLYWYRQAAGRGLQLLFYSVGIGQISSEVPQNLSASRPQDRQFILSSKKLLLSDSGFYLCAWSSSAVEQYFGPGTRLTVT.

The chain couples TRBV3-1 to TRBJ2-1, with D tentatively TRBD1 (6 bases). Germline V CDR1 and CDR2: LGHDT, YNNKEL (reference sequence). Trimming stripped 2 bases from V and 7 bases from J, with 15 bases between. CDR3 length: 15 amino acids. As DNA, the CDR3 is TGTGCCAGCAGCCAAAGGGGGAGAATTGGTAATGAGCAGTTCTTC. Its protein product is CASSQRGRIGNEQFF.

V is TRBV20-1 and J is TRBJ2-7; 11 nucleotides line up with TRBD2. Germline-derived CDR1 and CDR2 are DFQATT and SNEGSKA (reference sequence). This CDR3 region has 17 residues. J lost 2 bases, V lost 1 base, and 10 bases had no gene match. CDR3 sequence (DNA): TGCAGTGCTAGAGCCCAAACCGGGACTAGCGGAACCTACGAGCAGTACTTC. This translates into CSARAQTGTSGTYEQYF.

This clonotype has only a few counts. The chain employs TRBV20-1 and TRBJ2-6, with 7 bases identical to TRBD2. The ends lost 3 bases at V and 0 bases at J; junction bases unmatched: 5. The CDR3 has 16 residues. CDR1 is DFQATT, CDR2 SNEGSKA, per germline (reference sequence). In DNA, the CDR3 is TGCAGTGCTAGCGGGAGGCCTAACTCTGGGGCCAACGTCCTGACTTTC. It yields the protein CSASGRPNSGANVLTF.

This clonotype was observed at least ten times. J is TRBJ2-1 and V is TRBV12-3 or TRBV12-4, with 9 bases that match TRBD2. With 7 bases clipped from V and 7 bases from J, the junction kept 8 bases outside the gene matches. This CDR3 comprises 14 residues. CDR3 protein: CASTRDSGSNEQFF. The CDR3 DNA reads TGTGCCAGCACCCGGGATAGCGGGAGTAATGAGCAGTTCTTC.

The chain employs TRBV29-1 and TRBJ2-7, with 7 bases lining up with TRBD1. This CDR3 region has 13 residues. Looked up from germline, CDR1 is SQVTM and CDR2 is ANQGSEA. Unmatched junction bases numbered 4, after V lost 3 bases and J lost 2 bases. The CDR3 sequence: CSVEGQTTYEQYF. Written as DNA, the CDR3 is TGCAGCGTTGAGGGACAGACCACCTACGAGCAGTACTTC.

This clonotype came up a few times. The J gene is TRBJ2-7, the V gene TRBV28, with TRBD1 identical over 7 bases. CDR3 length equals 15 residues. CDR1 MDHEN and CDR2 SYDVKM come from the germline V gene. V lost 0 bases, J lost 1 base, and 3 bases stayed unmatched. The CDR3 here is CASSLWGTASYEQYF. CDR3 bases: TGTGCCAGCAGTTTATGGGGGACAGCTTCCTACGAGCAGTACTTC. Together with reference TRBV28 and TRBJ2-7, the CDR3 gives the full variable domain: DVKVTQSSRYLVKRTGEKVFLECVQDMDHENMFWYRQDPGLGLRLIYFSYDVKMKEKGDIPEGYSVSREKKERFSLILESASTNQTSMYLCASSLWGTASYEQYFGPGTRLTVT.

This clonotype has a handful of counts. The CDR3 nucleotides are TGTGCCAGCAGTTCATGGGGGGGGAGCACTGAAGCTTTCTTT. It codes for CASSSWGGSTEAFF. The chain has TRBV6-6 and TRBJ1-1; TRBD1 is a possible D gene (5 bases). V gave up 4 bases and J gave up 4 bases, with 13 bases separating them. CDR3 length: 14 residues. The germline gives CDR1 MNHNY, CDR2 SVGAGI (reference sequence).

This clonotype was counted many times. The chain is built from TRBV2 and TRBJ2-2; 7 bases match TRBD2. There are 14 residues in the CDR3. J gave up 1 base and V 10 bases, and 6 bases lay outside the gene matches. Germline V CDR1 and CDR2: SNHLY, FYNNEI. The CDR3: CAILSSGNTGELFF. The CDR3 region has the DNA TGTGCCATCCTATCTAGCGGGAACACCGGGGAGCTGTTTTTT.

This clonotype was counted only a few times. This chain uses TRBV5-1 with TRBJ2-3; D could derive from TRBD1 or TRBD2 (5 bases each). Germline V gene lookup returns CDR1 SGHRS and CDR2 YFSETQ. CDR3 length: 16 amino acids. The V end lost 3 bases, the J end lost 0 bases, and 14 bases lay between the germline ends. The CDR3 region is CASSWDRVRSTDTQYF. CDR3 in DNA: TGCGCCAGCAGCTGGGACCGGGTGCGTAGCACAGATACGCAGTATTTT.

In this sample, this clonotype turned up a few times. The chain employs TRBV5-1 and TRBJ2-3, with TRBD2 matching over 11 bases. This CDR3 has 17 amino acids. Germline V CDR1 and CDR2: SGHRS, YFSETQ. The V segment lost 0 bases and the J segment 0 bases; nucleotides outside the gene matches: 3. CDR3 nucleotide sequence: TGCGCCAGCAGCTTGGGACTAGCGGGGATCAGCACAGATACGCAGTATTTT. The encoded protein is CASSLGLAGISTDTQYF.

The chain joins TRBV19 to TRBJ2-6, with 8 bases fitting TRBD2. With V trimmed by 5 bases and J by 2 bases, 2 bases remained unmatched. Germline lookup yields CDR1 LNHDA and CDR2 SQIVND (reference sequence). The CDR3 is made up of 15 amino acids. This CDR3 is CASSRGLAGANVLTF. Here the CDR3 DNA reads TGTGCCAGTAGTCGGGGACTAGCTGGGGCCAACGTCCTGACTTTC.

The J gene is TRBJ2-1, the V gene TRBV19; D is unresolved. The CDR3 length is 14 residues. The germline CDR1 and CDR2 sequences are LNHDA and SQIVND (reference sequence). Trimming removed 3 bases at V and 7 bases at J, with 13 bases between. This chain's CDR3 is CASSINRAMNEQFF. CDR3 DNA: TGTGCCAGTAGTATTAACCGAGCAATGAATGAGCAGTTCTTC.

CDR3 protein: CASNGRQGERGTEAFF. For the CDR3, the DNA is TGCGCCAGCAACGGGCGGCAGGGGGAGAGAGGCACTGAAGCTTTCTTT. This sequence joins TRBV5-1 and TRBJ1-1; 7 positions agree with TRBD1. CDR3 length: 16 residues. The germline CDR1 and CDR2 sequences are SGHRS and YFSETQ. Trimming removed 6 bases from V and 4 bases from J; junction bases left unmatched: 15.

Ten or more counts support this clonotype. The CDR3 loop reads CASSQDGSPPSPLHF. The DNA of the CDR3 is TGCGCCAGCAGCCAAGACGGGTCGCCGCCTTCACCCCTCCACTTT. The chain carries TRBV4-1 and TRBJ1-6; D not certain. CDR1 is MGHRA and CDR2 is YSYEKL in the germline V gene. This CDR3 comprises 15 residues. The ends were cut back, 0 bases at V and 9 bases at J, with 12 bases in the middle.